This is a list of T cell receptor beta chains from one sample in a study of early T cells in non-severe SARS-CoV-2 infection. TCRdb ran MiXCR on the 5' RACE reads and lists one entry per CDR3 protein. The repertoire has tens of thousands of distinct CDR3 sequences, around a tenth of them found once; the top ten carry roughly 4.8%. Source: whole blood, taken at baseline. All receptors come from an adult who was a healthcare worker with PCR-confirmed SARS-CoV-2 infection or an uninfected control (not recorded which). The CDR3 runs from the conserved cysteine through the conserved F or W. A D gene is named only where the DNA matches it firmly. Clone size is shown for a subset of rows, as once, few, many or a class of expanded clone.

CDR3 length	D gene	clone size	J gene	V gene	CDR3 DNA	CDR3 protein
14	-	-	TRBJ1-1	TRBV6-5	TGTGCCAGCAGGCCGGGATTAGGAGGAACTGAAGCTTTCTTT	CASRPGLGGTEAFF
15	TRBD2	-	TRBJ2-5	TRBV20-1	TGCAGTGCCGAGCTAGGCGGGGGGCGGGGAGAGACCCAGTACTTC	CSAELGGGRGETQYF
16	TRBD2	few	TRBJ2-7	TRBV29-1	TGCAGCGTAGAATCGGAGGTAGCGGGAGGGCCGGGGGAGCAGTACTTC	CSVESEVAGGPGEQYF
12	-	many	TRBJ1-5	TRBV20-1	TGCAGTGCTAGATGGGGGGTTGAGCCCCAGCATTTT	CSARWGVEPQHF
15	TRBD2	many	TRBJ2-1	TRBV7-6	TGTGCCAGCAGCTTGGGAGCGGGAGGGCTCTATGAGCAGTTCTTC	CASSLGAGGLYEQFF
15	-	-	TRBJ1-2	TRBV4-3	TGCGCCAGCAGCCAAGCCTTGGCCGCGGACTATGGCTACACCTTC	CASSQALAADYGYTF
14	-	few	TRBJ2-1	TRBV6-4	TGTGCCAGCAGTGACTCATCGGATTCCAATGAGCAGTTCTTC	CASSDSSDSNEQFF
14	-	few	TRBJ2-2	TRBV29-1	TGCAGCGTTGAAACAGCCCTGAACACCGGGGAGCTGTTTTTT	CSVETALNTGELFF
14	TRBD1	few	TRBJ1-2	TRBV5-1	TGCGCCAGCAGCTCAGGGGGGACTAACTATGGCTACACCTTC	CASSSGGTNYGYTF
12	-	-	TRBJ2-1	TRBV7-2	TGTGCCAGCAGCCCTCGCCTCGGTGAGCAGTTCTTC	CASSPRLGEQFF
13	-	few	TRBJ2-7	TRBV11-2	TGTGCCAGCAGCTTCGTAGGAACCTACGAGCAGTACTTC	CASSFVGTYEQYF
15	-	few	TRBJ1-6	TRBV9	TGTGCCAGCAGCGTAGGGCAGGGCTATAATTCACCCCTCCATTTT	CASSVGQGYNSPLHF
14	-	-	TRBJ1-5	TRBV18	TGTGCCAGCTCACGCGACCTTAGCAATCAGCCCCAGCATTTT	CASSRDLSNQPQHF
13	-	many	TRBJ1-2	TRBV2	TGTGCCAGCAGTACCTGGCAGAGCTATGGCTACACCTTC	CASSTWQSYGYTF
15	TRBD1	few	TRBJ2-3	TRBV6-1	TGTGCCAGCAGGGCGGGCAGGGGGCGCCCAGATACGCAGTATTTT	CASRAGRGRPDTQYF
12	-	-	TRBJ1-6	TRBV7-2	TGTGCCAGCAGCTTGTACGCCTCACCCCTCCACTTT	CASSLYASPLHF
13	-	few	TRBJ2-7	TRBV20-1	TGCAGTGCTAGAGGCGAGAGTACCTACGAGCAGTACTTC	CSARGESTYEQYF
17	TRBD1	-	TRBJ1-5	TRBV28	TGTGCCAGCAGTTTCCGACAGGGGACGATTAGCAATCAGCCCCAGCATTTT	CASSFRQGTISNQPQHF
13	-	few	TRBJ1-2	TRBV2	TGTGCCAGCAGCGGGACGGCGAACTATGGCTACACCTTC	CASSGTANYGYTF
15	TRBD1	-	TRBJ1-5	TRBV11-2	TGTGCCAGCAGCGCCGGGACAGGGGGTAATCAGCCCCAGCATTTT	CASSAGTGGNQPQHF
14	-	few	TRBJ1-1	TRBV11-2	TGTGCCAGCAAACGAGGGGTGTCGGACACTGAAGCTTTCTTT	CASKRGVSDTEAFF
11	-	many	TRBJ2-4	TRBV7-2	TGTGCCAGCAGCCTCCTCCGAATGCAGTACTTC	CASSLLRMQYF
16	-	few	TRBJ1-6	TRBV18	TGTGCCAGCTCACCACCAGGGAGGACGGCCGATTCACCCCTCCACTTT	CASSPPGRTADSPLHF
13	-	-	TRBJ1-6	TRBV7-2	TGTGCCAGCAGCAGACGGACTAATTCACCCCTCCACTTT	CASSRRTNSPLHF
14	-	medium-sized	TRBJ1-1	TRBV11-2	TGTGCCAGCAGCTTAGATTTCGGGACGGGGTGGAAATTCTTT	CASSLDFGTGWKFF
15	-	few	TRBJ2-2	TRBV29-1	TGCAGCGCCCTGAGGAGCCCGGGGGTTGGCGGGGAGCTGTTTTTT	CSALRSPGVGGELFF
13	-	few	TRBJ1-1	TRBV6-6	TGTGCCAGCAGTTACAGGGAATCGGGTGAAGCTTTCTTT	CASSYRESGEAFF
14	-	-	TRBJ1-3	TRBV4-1	TGCGCCAGCAGCCAAGAGAGTTGGGGGGACACCATATATTTT	CASSQESWGDTIYF
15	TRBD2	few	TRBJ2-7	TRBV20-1	TGCAGTGCTAGAGATCGGGAGGGGGGCGCACACGAGCAGTACTTC	CSARDREGGAHEQYF
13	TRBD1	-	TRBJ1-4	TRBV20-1	TGCAGTGCTCCCGGGACAGCTAATGAAAAACTGTTTTTT	CSAPGTANEKLFF
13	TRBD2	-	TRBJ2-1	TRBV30	TGTGCCGTCCGCGGGAGCTCCTACAATGAGCAGTTCTTC	CAVRGSSYNEQFF
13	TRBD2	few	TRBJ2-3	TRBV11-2	TGTGCCAGCACAGGGACTAGTTTAGATACGCAGTATTTT	CASTGTSLDTQYF
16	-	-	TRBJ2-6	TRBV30	TGTGCCTGGATGCAGCCCCCGCTTTCCGGGGCCAACGTCCTGACTTTC	CAWMQPPLSGANVLTF
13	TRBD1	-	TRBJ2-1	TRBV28	TGTGCCAGCTTGGGACAGGTGGGCCATGAGCAGTTCTTC	CASLGQVGHEQFF
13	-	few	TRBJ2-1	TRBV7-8	TGTGCCAGCAGCCAAAGCTCCTACAATGAGCAGTTCTTC	CASSQSSYNEQFF
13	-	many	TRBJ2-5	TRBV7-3	TGTGCCAGCAGCCGAGGGGAAGGAGAGACCCAGTACTTC	CASSRGEGETQYF
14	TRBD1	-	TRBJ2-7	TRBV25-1	TGTGCCAGCAGTGAATGGGACAGAGGCTACGAGCAGTACTTC	CASSEWDRGYEQYF
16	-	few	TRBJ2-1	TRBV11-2	TGTGCCAGCAGCCACCGGGACTGGCTCTTCGGCGATGAGCAGTTCTTC	CASSHRDWLFGDEQFF
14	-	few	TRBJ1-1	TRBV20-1	TGCAGTGCTAGAAGAGGGCAGCTGAACACTGAAGCTTTCTTT	CSARRGQLNTEAFF
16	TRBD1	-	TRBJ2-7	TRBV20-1	TGCAGTGCCCGAAAGCAGGGACAGGTCGCTCTGTACGAGCAGTACTTC	CSARKQGQVALYEQYF
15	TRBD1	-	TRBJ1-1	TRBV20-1	TGCAGTGCTAGAGACTCCGACAGGGGGACCACTGAAGCTTTCTTT	CSARDSDRGTTEAFF
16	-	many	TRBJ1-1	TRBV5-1	TGCGCCAGCAGCTTGGTGGGGGGCCGAGGGCTCACTGAAGCTTTCTTT	CASSLVGGRGLTEAFF
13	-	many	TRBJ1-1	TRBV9	TGTGCCAGCAGCGTAGATCTGTACGGGGAAGCTTTCTTT	CASSVDLYGEAFF
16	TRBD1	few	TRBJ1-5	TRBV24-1	TGTGCCACCAGTGATAGTAGGACAGGGATAAGGCAGCCCCAGCATTTT	CATSDSRTGIRQPQHF
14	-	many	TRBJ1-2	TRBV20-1	TGCAGTGCTAGCGTGGGGGAGCGTCGCTATGGCTACACCTTC	CSASVGERRYGYTF
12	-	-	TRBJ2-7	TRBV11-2	TGTGCCAGCAGCCTTTCCATTTACGAGCAGTACTTC	CASSLSIYEQYF
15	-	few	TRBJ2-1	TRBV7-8	TGTGCCAGCAGCCCATTGGGGGGCCTATACAATGAGCAGTTCTTC	CASSPLGGLYNEQFF
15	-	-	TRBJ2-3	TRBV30	TGTGTCTGGAGTGTAAGGGGGGCCGGGGGAGATACGCAGTATTTT	CVWSVRGAGGDTQYF
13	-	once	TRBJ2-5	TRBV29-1	TGCAGCGTTGAGGAGGGCTCATGGGAGACCCAGTACTTC	CSVEEGSWETQYF
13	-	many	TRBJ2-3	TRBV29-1	TGCAGCGTTGTCATCTCCAGCACAGATACGCAGTATTTT	CSVVISSTDTQYF
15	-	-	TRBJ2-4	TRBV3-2	TGTGCCAGCAGCCGACAAAGGACTAGCGGAAACATTCAGTACTTC	CASSRQRTSGNIQYF
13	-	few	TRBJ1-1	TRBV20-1	TGCAGTGCTATTCAGACGGTGAACACTGAAGCTTTCTTT	CSAIQTVNTEAFF
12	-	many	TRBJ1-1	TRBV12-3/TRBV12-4	TGTGCCAGCAGGCGGCTGAACACTGAAGCTTTCTTT	CASRRLNTEAFF
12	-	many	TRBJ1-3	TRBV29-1	TGCAGCGTCGGGACCTATGGAAACACCATATATTTT	CSVGTYGNTIYF
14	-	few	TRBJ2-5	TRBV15	TGTGCCACCAGCAGATCTGGCCTCCAAGAGACCCAGTACTTC	CATSRSGLQETQYF
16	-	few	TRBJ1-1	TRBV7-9	TGTGCCAGCAGCTCCGGAGAACAGGGAAGTCGGACTGAAGCTTTCTTT	CASSSGEQGSRTEAFF
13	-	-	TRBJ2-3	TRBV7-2	TGTGCCAGCAGCCCATCCGGACTTGATACGCAGTATTTT	CASSPSGLDTQYF
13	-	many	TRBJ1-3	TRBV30	TGTGCCTGGAGTCTGAGTTCTGGAAACACCATATATTTT	CAWSLSSGNTIYF